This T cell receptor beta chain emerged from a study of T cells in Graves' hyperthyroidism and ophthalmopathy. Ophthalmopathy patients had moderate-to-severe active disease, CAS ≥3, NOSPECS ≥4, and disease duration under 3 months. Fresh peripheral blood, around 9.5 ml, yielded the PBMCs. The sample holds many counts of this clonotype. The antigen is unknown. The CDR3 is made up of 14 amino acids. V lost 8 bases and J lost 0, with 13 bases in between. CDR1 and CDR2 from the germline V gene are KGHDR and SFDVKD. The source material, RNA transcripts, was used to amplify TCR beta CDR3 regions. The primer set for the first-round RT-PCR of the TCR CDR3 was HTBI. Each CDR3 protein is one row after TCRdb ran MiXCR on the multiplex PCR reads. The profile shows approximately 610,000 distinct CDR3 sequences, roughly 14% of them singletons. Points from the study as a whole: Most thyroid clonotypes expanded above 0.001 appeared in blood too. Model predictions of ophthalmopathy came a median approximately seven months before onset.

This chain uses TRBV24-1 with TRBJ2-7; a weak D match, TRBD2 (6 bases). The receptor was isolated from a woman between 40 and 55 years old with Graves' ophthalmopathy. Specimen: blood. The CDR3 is CATIPGESSYEQYF. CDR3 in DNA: TGTGCCACCATCCCGGGAGAGAGCTCCTACGAGCAGTACTTC.